These 24 T cell receptor beta chains originate from one sample sequenced in a study of radiation and T cells in renal cell carcinoma. Documented time point: blood 4 weeks post-SBRT, at nephrectomy. Treatment of the sample: 15 Gy SBRT to primary tumor, nephrectomy 4 weeks later. The method was immunoSEQ multiplex PCR; TCRdb's version includes in-frame clones alone and lacks a portion of them. This sample has approximately 150,000 clones, with around 88% found just once. Sequencing was performed on blood, taken from a patient whose treatment included radiotherapy and nephrectomy. The receptors were gathered from a woman aged 50 to 65 with renal cell carcinoma.

This chain connects TRBV5-6 to TRBJ1-4, with D perhaps matching TRBD1 (5 bases). From germline, CDR1 is SGHDT and CDR2 YYEEEE. Trimming shortened V by 3 bases and J by 4 bases, and 13 bases separated the two germline ends. The length of the CDR3 is 15 residues. The CDR3, as DNA: TGTGCCAGCAGCTCCAGGGTGCGGGGTAATGAAAAACTGTTTTTT. It encodes CASSSRVRGNEKLFF.

This chain's CDR3 is CASSDYRRMFF. DNA of the CDR3: TGTGCCAGCAGTGATTACCGACGAATGTTTTTT. The chain joins TRBV6-1 to TRBJ1-4, with unresolved D. Germline V gene data show CDR1 as MNHNS and CDR2 as SASEGT. Trimming took off 3 bases at V and 15 bases at J, with 11 bases between the two ends. The CDR3 consists of 11 residues.

CDR3 residues: CASSLPGGTDTQYF. DNA of the CDR3: TGCGCCAGCAGCTTGCCGGGGGGCACAGATACGCAGTATTTT. The chain carries TRBV5-1 and TRBJ2-3, with D perhaps TRBD2 (6 bases). V lost 1 base and J lost 1, with 7 bases in between. This CDR3 contains 14 residues. Germline CDR1 and CDR2: SGHRS and YFSETQ.

A word on this clone: Germline and junction disagree at one end, which may indicate a read error. The chain recombines TRBV25-1 with TRBJ2-7; D may be TRBD1 (5 bases). CDR1 and CDR2 (germline): MGHDK, SYGVNS. This CDR3 region has 16 residues. The CDR3 region has the DNA TGTGCCAGCAGTCAATACCCTCCAGGGAATTGGTACGAGCAGTACTTC. Encoded protein: CASSQYPPGNWYEQYF.

The J gene is TRBJ1-4, the V gene TRBV19, with no clear D. V lost 10 bases, J lost 6 bases, and 12 bases lay in between. Per the germline V gene, CDR1 is LNHDA and CDR2 is SQIVND (reference sequence). The CDR3 consists of 12 residues. Here the CDR3 DNA reads TGTGCCACGAGCCACCTCGATGAAAAACTGTTTTTT. It specifies CATSHLDEKLFF.

The CDR3 DNA sequence: TGTGCCAGCCATTCACGAGCCAACGTCCTGACTTTC. This translates into CASHSRANVLTF. The gene calls are TRBV5-6 and TRBJ2-6; no definite D call. V shed 7 bases and J shed 7 bases, with 9 bases lying between them. CDR1 and CDR2 from the germline V gene are SGHDT and YYEEEE. This CDR3 spans 12 amino acids.

The genes are TRBV13 and TRBJ2-7; 8 nucleotides align to TRBD2. This CDR3 is 15 amino acids long. V lost 9 bases and J lost 4; bases outside the gene matches: 14. In germline, CDR1 is PRHDT, CDR2 FYEKMQ (reference sequence). CDR3 amino acids: CASRRGASGPYEQYF. CDR3 nucleotide sequence: TGTGCCAGTAGGAGGGGGGCTAGCGGGCCTTACGAGCAGTACTTC.

This clone was seen a few times. The genes are TRBV9 and TRBJ1-5, with 7 bases matching TRBD1. This CDR3 region has 14 residues. From germline, CDR1 is SGDLS and CDR2 YYNGEE. J gave up 7 bases and V 3 bases, and 7 bases lay outside the gene matches. CDR3 sequence reads: CASSGQGDFQPQHF. For the CDR3, the DNA is TGTGCCAGCAGCGGACAGGGCGATTTCCAGCCCCAGCATTTT.

The sample holds one count of this clone. J is TRBJ2-3 and V is TRBV19; D not certain. From germline, CDR1 is LNHDA and CDR2 SQIVND (reference sequence). Trimming removed 5 bases at V and 0 bases at J, with 12 bases between. The CDR3 has 15 residues. The DNA for the CDR3 is TGTGCCAGTAGTCCCCGGACGGAAAGCACAGATACGCAGTATTTT. It specifies CASSPRTESTDTQYF.

This chain uses TRBV2 with TRBJ1-2, with 9 nucleotides matching TRBD1. Trimming took 3 bases from V and 7 from J; bases not matched to a gene: 9. This CDR3 is 15 amino acids long. The germline V gene has CDR1 SNHLY and CDR2 FYNNEI. CDR3 sequence reads: CASSDPGQGIGGYTF. The CDR3 coding sequence is TGTGCCAGCAGTGACCCGGGACAGGGAATTGGTGGCTACACCTTC.

The V and J genes are TRBV7-3 and TRBJ2-4; no firm D call. V lost 1 base and J lost 3, with 16 bases in between. The germline gives CDR1 SGHTA, CDR2 FQGTGA. The CDR3 extends over 17 amino acids. The CDR3 protein is CASSLSPPRQNKNIQYF. CDR3 coding DNA: TGTGCCAGCAGCTTAAGCCCTCCGAGGCAGAACAAAAACATTCAGTACTTC.

The chain couples TRBV28 to TRBJ2-7, with D hard to call. V was trimmed by 7 bases and J by 9 bases, leaving 10 bases between them. CDR1 MDHEN and CDR2 SYDVKM come from the germline V gene. There are 10 residues in the CDR3. The CDR3: CASTQRRQYF. In DNA form, the CDR3 reads TGTGCCAGCACTCAAAGGAGGCAGTACTTC.

This clone was detected once. The chain recombines TRBV7-2 with TRBJ2-7; weak D call: TRBD1 (6 bases). The CDR3 has 15 residues. Germline CDR1 is SGHTA and CDR2 is FQGNSA. V lost 4 bases and J 4 bases, leaving 17 bases between the germline ends. Here the CDR3 reads CASSSPGATRYEQYF. DNA of the CDR3: TGTGCCAGCAGCTCCCCAGGGGCTACGAGGTACGAGCAGTACTTC.

The gene calls are TRBV7-2 and TRBJ2-3; D remains ambiguous. The CDR3 contains 15 residues. Trimming stripped 0 bases from V and 0 bases from J, with 7 bases between. Germline CDR1 reads SGHTA; CDR2 reads FQGNSA. Here the CDR3 DNA reads TGTGCCAGCAGCTTAGCTGTGATCAGCACAGATACGCAGTATTTT. Residues: CASSLAVISTDTQYF.

The chain employs TRBV9 and TRBJ1-5, with TRBD1 as a possible D gene (5 bases). Trimming shortened V by 4 bases and J by 1 base, and 9 bases separated the two germline ends. The CDR3 has 14 residues. Germline V CDR1 and CDR2: SGDLS, YYNGEE. The CDR3 protein is CASSPGASNQPQHF. As DNA, the CDR3 is TGTGCCAGCAGCCCCGGGGCCAGCAATCAGCCCCAGCATTTT.

Points on this clone: Other nucleotide sequences from this sample produce the same CDR3. V and J are TRBV18 and TRBJ1-1; D unresolved. Deletions cut 3 bases from V and 0 bases from J, with 11 bases between. This CDR3 comprises 15 residues. CDR1 KGHSH and CDR2 LQKENI come from the germline V gene. CDR3 residues: CASSPPGRMNTEAFF. In DNA, the CDR3 is TGTGCCAGCTCACCCCCGGGTAGGATGAACACTGAAGCTTTCTTT.

A single count supports this clone. The rearrangement uses TRBV7-8 and TRBJ1-3, with 7 nucleotides matching TRBD1. V lost 5 bases to trimming and J lost 9 bases; unmatched junction nucleotides: 10. The CDR3 consists of 14 residues. CDR1 and CDR2 from the germline V gene are SGHVS and FQNEAQ. CDR3 protein: CASSQGQPQGTIYF. As DNA, the CDR3 is TGTGCCAGCAGCCAGGGACAGCCCCAAGGCACCATATATTTT.

The chain carries TRBV7-2 and TRBJ2-1; the D gene is possibly TRBD2 (5 bases). With 3 bases removed from V and 0 bases from J, the gap between germline ends came to 6 bases. The CDR3 sequence is 14 residues long. Germline loops: CDR1 SGHTA, CDR2 FQGNSA. The CDR3, as DNA: TGTGCCAGCAGCTTCCGGGACTCCTACAATGAGCAGTTCTTC. This sequence encodes CASSFRDSYNEQFF. Using reference TRBV7-2 and TRBJ2-1 for the parts outside the CDR3, the full variable domain is GAGVSQSPSNKVTEKGKDVELRCDPISGHTALYWYRQSLGQGLEFLIYFQGNSAPDKSGLPSDRFSAERTGGSVSTLTIQRTQQEDSAVYLCASSFRDSYNEQFFGPGTRLTVL.

Details on this clone: The junction shows a germline mismatch at one end, possibly a read error. The chain has TRBV28 and TRBJ1-2; D is unclear. CDR1 is MDHEN and CDR2 is SYDVKM in the germline V gene. The length of the CDR3 is 12 residues. CDR3 sequence reads: CASSAQQLRIGF. The CDR3 DNA reads TGTGCCAGCAGTGCCCAACAACTTCGAATCGGCTTC.

This sequence joins TRBV7-2 and TRBJ1-2; 10 positions agree with TRBD1. V was clipped by 6 bases and J by 8 bases; unmatched bases: 6. This CDR3 contains 13 residues. Germline CDR1 SGHTA, CDR2 FQGNSA. CDR3 bases: TGTGCCAGCAGTTCCGGGACAGGGGACGGCTACACCTTC. Encoded protein: CASSSGTGDGYTF. Drawing the rest from reference TRBV7-2 and TRBJ1-2, the complete variable domain is GAGVSQSPSNKVTEKGKDVELRCDPISGHTALYWYRQSLGQGLEFLIYFQGNSAPDKSGLPSDRFSAERTGGSVSTLTIQRTQQEDSAVYLCASSSGTGDGYTFGSGTRLTVV.

This clone was seen a single time. This sequence joins TRBV7-9 and TRBJ1-2; D gene ambiguous. Germline V lookup: CDR1 SEHNR, CDR2 FQNEAQ (reference sequence). Trimming stripped 3 bases from V and 6 bases from J, with 8 bases between. CDR3 length: 12 residues. In DNA, the CDR3 is TGTGCCAGCAGCTTCGGGATGGATGGCTACACCTTC. This encodes CASSFGMDGYTF.

This sequence joins TRBV2 and TRBJ1-1, with D hard to call. The CDR3 has 15 residues. V was cut by 7 bases and J by 5 bases, with 20 bases left in between. Germline V gives CDR1 SNHLY, CDR2 FYNNEI. CDR3 amino acids: CASILTPGTGTEAFF. DNA for the CDR3: TGTGCCAGCATCCTGACCCCCGGAACTGGGACTGAAGCTTTCTTT.

The J gene is TRBJ2-2, the V gene TRBV19; 9 bases agree with TRBD1. This CDR3 has 14 amino acids. Germline V CDR1 and CDR2: LNHDA, SQIVND (reference sequence). The trim removed 4 bases at V and 7 bases at J, leaving 4 bases unmatched. This CDR3 is CASSTGQGYGELFF. DNA for the CDR3: TGTGCCAGTAGTACTGGACAGGGGTACGGGGAGCTGTTTTTT.

The gene calls are TRBV28 and TRBJ1-2; no firm D call. The V gene's germline CDR1 is MDHEN and CDR2 SYDVKM. The V end lost 7 bases, the J end lost 2 bases, and 11 bases lay between the germline ends. This CDR3 has 13 amino acids. CDR3 protein: CASTPGRNYGYTF. The CDR3 bases are TGTGCCAGCACCCCAGGACGGAACTATGGCTACACCTTC.